This TCR beta chain came from a study of response to subunit inactivated influenza vaccine. Trimming shortened V by 4 bases and J by 3 bases, and 13 bases separated the two germline ends. CDR3 length equals 15 residues. Germline assignment: CDR1 MDHEN and CDR2 SYDVKM. On this clonotype: What it recognizes is unknown.

TCRdb analysed the RT-PCR reads with MiXCR anew, one entry per CDR3 protein. The repertoire holds hundreds of thousands of distinct CDR3 sequences, roughly 11% seen once, with approximately 12% in the top ten. Study-wide results and limits: A suggestion made by the authors is that each seasonal influenza vaccination recruits few new T cells.

The chain is built from TRBV28 and TRBJ1-5; D may be TRBD1 (6 bases). This sample comprised PBMCs from blood, obtained 40 to 50 days after vaccination. The TCR originated in a man aged 45-65 years who received an inactivated influenza vaccine. The CDR3 region is CASSSFRTDNQPQHF. CDR3 DNA sequence: TGTGCCAGCAGTTCCTTTCGGACAGACAATCAGCCCCAGCATTTT.